This entry features one TCR beta chain sequence. Amplification targeted the TCR beta CDR3 regions, with RNA transcripts as the source material. An opening RT-PCR round employed HTBI primers and preceded a second-round multiplex PCR. TCRdb recomputed calls from the multiplex PCR reads with MiXCR, one row per CDR3 protein. Here the sample spans 680,000 or so distinct CDR3 sequences, approximately 21% being singletons. This record comes from a study of Graves' ophthalmopathy and Graves' hyperthyroidism. After removal of 5 bases from V and 3 bases from J, the junction contained 10 bases not matched to a gene. This CDR3 spans 17 amino acids. From germline, CDR1 is MNHEY and CDR2 SVGEGT.

The chain carries TRBV6-2 or TRBV6-3 and TRBJ2-5, with 12 bases aligning to TRBD2. The sequenced sample consisted of peripheral blood. The receptor comes from a woman between 18 and 29 years old with stable Graves' hyperthyroidism. Some clones in this sample may be carry-over from other donors' samples. CDR3 region: CASSTRTSGVSEETQYF. The CDR3 region has the DNA TGTGCCAGCAGTACAAGGACTAGCGGGGTTTCCGAAGAGACCCAGTACTTC.